The next 31 T cell receptor beta chains were all read from a single sample in a study of brain T cells in children with intractable seizures. Sequenced by immunoSEQ multiplex PCR; TCRdb stores in-frame clones only, minus some. The repertoire has under 400,000 clones, roughly 93% of them found once; the top ten carry under 7%. Time point of the sample: blood from clinic visit 5 months post-surgery; TSC patient then seizure free. The sample was peripheral blood, taken more than 4 months after surgery. The receptors here all came from a boy under two years old with tuberous sclerosis and intractable seizures.

This clone was seen just once. The chain couples TRBV20-1 to TRBJ2-7, with 7 bases matching TRBD1. The CDR3 extends over 13 amino acids. Germline assignment: CDR1 DFQATT and CDR2 SNEGSKA (reference sequence). J gave up 5 bases and V 3 bases, and 7 bases lay outside the gene matches. CDR3 residues: CSASRDRVHEQYF. The CDR3 nucleotides are TGCAGTGCTAGTCGAGACAGGGTCCACGAGCAGTACTTC.

The chain employs TRBV5-6 and TRBJ2-5; TRBD2 matches 8 bases. Germline V gives CDR1 SGHDT, CDR2 YYEEEE. The CDR3 contains 17 residues. With V trimmed by 4 bases and J by 5 bases, 16 bases remained unmatched. The CDR3: CASSLGPGTRSRETQYF. CDR3 DNA: TGTGCCAGCAGCCTGGGCCCCGGGACTAGGTCGAGGGAGACCCAGTACTTC.

J is TRBJ2-1 and V is TRBV10-2; D ambiguous. V was clipped by 3 bases and J by 2 bases, with 11 bases between them. This CDR3 spans 15 amino acids. Looked up from germline, CDR1 is WSHSY and CDR2 is SAAADI. For the CDR3, the DNA is TGCGCCAGCAGTGAAGACGGCAGCACCTACAATGAGCAGTTCTTC. Protein product: CASSEDGSTYNEQFF.

The chain combines TRBV5-1 with TRBJ2-7, with D tentatively TRBD1 or TRBD2 (6 bases each). The CDR3 has 13 residues. Germline V CDR1 and CDR2: SGHRS, YFSETQ. V was pared by 5 bases and J by 7 bases, with 16 bases between. CDR3 in DNA: TGCGCCAGCAGGGCCGGGGGCCCGGGGGAGCAGTACTTC. Amino acids: CASRAGGPGEQYF.

The CDR3 DNA is TGTGCCAGCAGTCCCTCTCGGGGGACCACTGAAGCTTTCTTT. This encodes CASSPSRGTTEAFF. The chain joins TRBV6-5 to TRBJ1-1; perhaps TRBD1 as D (5 bases). The germline CDR1 and CDR2 sequences are MNHEY and SVGAGI. Trimming left V 5 bases short and J 4 bases short, with 14 bases between. The CDR3 consists of 14 residues.

V usage is TRBV18 and J usage is TRBJ2-7; D possibly corresponds to TRBD1 (5 bases). V lost 3 bases to trimming and J lost 6 bases, with 21 bases between them. Germline lookup yields CDR1 KGHSH and CDR2 LQKENI. This CDR3 contains 16 residues. The CDR3 here is CASSPSPGNPLLEQYF. CDR3 DNA sequence: TGTGCCAGCTCACCGAGCCCAGGGAATCCTCTACTCGAGCAGTACTTC.

V gene TRBV4-1 combines with J gene TRBJ2-7; D uncertain. Deletions cut 0 bases from V and 4 bases from J, with 7 bases between. The CDR3 totals 13 residues. Germline V lookup: CDR1 MGHRA, CDR2 YSYEKL. The CDR3 DNA reads as TGCGCCAGCAGCCAAGATAGAGAGTACGAGCAGTACTTC. It specifies CASSQDREYEQYF.

The V gene is TRBV11-1, the J gene TRBJ2-7; maybe TRBD2 (5 bases). This CDR3 has 15 amino acids. V was trimmed by 5 bases and J by 0 bases, leaving 14 bases between them. Germline V gene data show CDR1 as SGHAT and CDR2 as FQDESV (reference sequence). The CDR3 reads CASSPYPGSSYEQYF. The CDR3 region has the DNA TGTGCCAGCAGCCCCTACCCGGGAAGCTCCTACGAGCAGTACTTC.

The chain links TRBV30 to TRBJ1-2; D perhaps matches TRBD1 (5 bases). The CDR3 has 13 residues. Germline loops: CDR1 GTSNPN, CDR2 SVGIG (reference sequence). V lost 7 bases, J lost 3 bases, and 15 bases lay in between. The CDR3 region has the DNA TGTGCCTCCGACCCGCGAGGGGACTATGGCTACACCTTC. It yields the protein CASDPRGDYGYTF.

CDR3 in amino acids: CASGLRDTAGNEQYF. The CDR3 nucleotides are TGTGCCAGTGGCTTACGGGATACAGCCGGGAACGAGCAGTACTTC. The J gene is TRBJ2-7, the V gene TRBV9; perhaps TRBD2 as D (5 bases). Deletions cut 8 bases from V and 5 bases from J, with 23 bases between. Germline CDR1 reads SGDLS; CDR2 reads YYNGEE. This CDR3 comprises 15 residues.

The gene calls are TRBV15 and TRBJ1-2; D is unresolved. V was clipped by 11 bases and J by 7 bases, with 20 bases between them. The CDR3 runs 13 residues. Germline V gene lookup returns CDR1 LNHNV and CDR2 YYDKDF (reference sequence). The CDR3 loop reads CAVGRPDSFGYTF. The CDR3 nucleotides are TGTGCCGTCGGGAGGCCAGACTCCTTTGGCTACACCTTC. Filled out from reference TRBV15 and TRBJ1-2, the complete variable domain reads DAMVIQNPRYQVTQFGKPVTLSCSQTLNHNVMYWYQQKSSQAPKLLFHYYDKDFNNEADTPDNFQSRRPNTSFCFLDIRSPGLGDTAMYLCAVGRPDSFGYTFGSGTRLTVV.

The chain employs TRBV5-1 and TRBJ1-1; 7 positions match TRBD1. The ends lost 4 bases at V and 0 bases at J; junction bases unmatched: 6. Germline lookup yields CDR1 SGHRS and CDR2 YFSETQ. The CDR3 totals 15 residues. For the CDR3, the DNA is TGCGCCAGCAGCCCAGGGGGTGCCCTGAACACTGAAGCTTTCTTT. It translates to CASSPGGALNTEAFF.

The chain links TRBV6-1 to TRBJ1-2; D remains unclear. The CDR3 has 15 residues. Germline values: CDR1 MNHNS, CDR2 SASEGT. Trimming took off 2 bases at V and 1 base at J, with 11 bases between the two ends. The CDR3 is CASSESLRGNYGYTF. The CDR3 DNA sequence: TGTGCCAGCAGTGAATCCCTGCGCGGTAACTATGGCTACACCTTC.

The chain combines TRBV6-5 with TRBJ1-2; D possibly corresponds to TRBD1 (5 bases). This CDR3 has 14 amino acids. The ends were cut back, 4 bases at V and 8 bases at J, with 17 bases in the middle. Looked up from germline, CDR1 is MNHEY and CDR2 is SVGAGI. CDR3 nucleotide sequence: TGTGCCAGCAGTTCCCTTTCCGGGGGAGGCGGCTACACCTTC. Translating it yields CASSSLSGGGGYTF.

The genes are TRBV11-2 and TRBJ2-2; maybe TRBD2 (6 bases). Germline assignment: CDR1 SGHAT and CDR2 FQNNGV. This CDR3 comprises 18 residues. V lost 0 bases to trimming and J lost 6 bases, with 20 bases between them. The CDR3 spells CASSLEVSGGLAAGELFF. CDR3 coding DNA: TGTGCCAGCAGCTTAGAGGTCTCGGGCGGCTTAGCGGCCGGGGAGCTGTTTTTT.

The V and J genes are TRBV25-1 and TRBJ2-3, with TRBD1 matching 7 bases. The CDR3 loop spans 17 amino acids. V lost 3 bases and J lost 4; bases outside the gene matches: 13. The germline V gene has CDR1 MGHDK and CDR2 SYGVNS. CDR3 protein: CASSDRGQWSSPDTQYF. Here the CDR3 DNA reads TGTGCCAGCAGTGATCGGGGACAGTGGAGCTCCCCAGATACGCAGTATTTT.

V usage is TRBV6-5 and J usage is TRBJ2-3; 7 bases match TRBD1. The CDR3 has 16 residues. The germline gives CDR1 MNHEY, CDR2 SVGAGI. Trimming cost V 0 bases and J 2 bases; bases outside gene matches: 5. The DNA of the CDR3 is TGTGCCAGCAGTTACTCGAGGACAGGTTCCACAGATACGCAGTATTTT. Amino acids: CASSYSRTGSTDTQYF.

This clone was recorded a few times. The V call is TRBV19, the J call TRBJ1-6, with 9 bases identical to TRBD1. The germline CDR1 and CDR2 sequences are LNHDA and SQIVND (reference sequence). CDR3 length: 16 amino acids. Trimming at V came to 6 bases and at J to 4 bases, leaving 7 bases not matched to a gene. CDR3 in DNA: TGTGCCAGTAGGCAGACAGGGGGTTCATATAATTCACCCCTCCACTTT. This encodes CASRQTGGSYNSPLHF.

The V gene is TRBV7-3, the J gene TRBJ2-2; TRBD1 agrees at 9 bases. V lost 5 bases and J lost 2; bases outside the gene matches: 6. There are 16 residues in the CDR3. Germline V gene sequence: CDR1 SGHTA, CDR2 FQGTGA. In DNA form, the CDR3 reads TGTGCCAGCAGCCCCTGGGACAGGGAAAACACCGGGGAGCTGTTTTTT. Amino acids: CASSPWDRENTGELFF. Using reference TRBV7-3 and TRBJ2-2 for the parts outside the CDR3, the full variable domain is GAGVSQTPSNKVTEKGKYVELRCDPISGHTALYWYRQSLGQGPEFLIYFQGTGAADDSGLPNDRFFAVRPEGSVSTLKIQRTERGDSAVYLCASSPWDRENTGELFFGEGSRLTVL.

The chain recombines TRBV6-5 with TRBJ1-6; perhaps TRBD1 as D (6 bases). Trimming removed 0 bases from V and 10 bases from J, with 16 bases in between. This CDR3 region has 16 residues. Germline V CDR1 and CDR2: MNHEY, SVGAGI. CDR3 region: CASSYSRRGGRSPLHF. The CDR3 DNA is TGTGCCAGCAGTTACTCGAGACGGGGGGGCCGGTCACCCCTCCACTTT.

This CDR3 reads CASSVLPDGSTEAFF. The CDR3 DNA sequence: TGTGCCAGCAGCGTCTTACCGGACGGATCTACTGAAGCTTTCTTT. The chain combines TRBV9 with TRBJ1-1, with D uncertain. The CDR3 extends over 15 amino acids. Germline CDR1 reads SGDLS; CDR2 reads YYNGEE. Trimming pared 2 bases from V and 5 bases from J, leaving 16 bases between.

The chain links TRBV18 to TRBJ2-3, with 15 positions matching TRBD2. The germline V gene has CDR1 KGHSH and CDR2 LQKENI. After removal of 3 bases from V and 3 bases from J, the junction contained 7 bases not matched to a gene. There are 18 residues in the CDR3. The CDR3 sequence: CASSPGLAGGPLTDTQYF. The CDR3 DNA is TGTGCCAGCTCACCCGGACTAGCGGGAGGGCCATTGACAGATACGCAGTATTTT.

The chain couples TRBV6-6 to TRBJ2-3, with D unclear. Trimming removed 6 bases at V and 0 bases at J, with 13 bases between. The CDR3 has 15 amino acids. CDR1 is MNHNY, CDR2 SVGAGI, per germline (reference sequence). The CDR3 DNA follows: TGTGCCAGCAGGCTACAGCCATCTAGCACAGATACGCAGTATTTT. Translated: CASRLQPSSTDTQYF.

The V gene is TRBV6-5, the J gene TRBJ1-1; no definite D call. The CDR3 runs 14 residues. Trimming left V 2 bases short and J 6 bases short, with 13 bases between. Germline V gene data show CDR1 as MNHEY and CDR2 as SVGAGI. CDR3 DNA: TGTGCCAGCAGTTACACTAGGGCTGGTTCTGAAGCTTTCTTT. Residues: CASSYTRAGSEAFF.

This clone showed up just once. The chain recombines TRBV3-1 (or the pseudogene TRBV3-2) with TRBJ2-2; 10 nucleotides align to TRBD2. Germline CDR1 reads LGHDT; CDR2 reads YNNKEL (reference sequence). CDR3 length equals 21 residues. The V segment lost 0 bases and the J segment 4 bases; nucleotides outside the gene matches: 17. CDR3 sequence reads: CASSQDRGRRLAGAFTGELFF. CDR3 in DNA: TGTGCCAGCAGCCAAGACCGGGGGCGTCGGCTAGCGGGAGCCTTCACCGGGGAGCTGTTTTTT.

The rearrangement uses TRBV24-1 and TRBJ1-2; perhaps TRBD1 as D (6 bases). This CDR3 spans 15 amino acids. Germline CDR1 and CDR2: KGHDR and SFDVKD. V was shortened by 2 bases and J by 7 bases, with 16 bases between the two germline ends. The DNA of the CDR3 is TGTGCCACCAGTGATTCCTGGCAGGGGAACCTTGGCTACACCTTC. The encoded protein is CATSDSWQGNLGYTF.

This chain joins TRBV5-1 and TRBJ1-1, with 8 bases aligning to TRBD1. With V trimmed by 0 bases and J by 0 bases, 13 bases remained unmatched. Germline assignment: CDR1 SGHRS and CDR2 YFSETQ. This CDR3 is built from 19 residues. CDR3 DNA: TGCGCCAGCAGCTTGGATCGCGGGCAGGGGGCACCCTTGAACACTGAAGCTTTCTTT. It encodes CASSLDRGQGAPLNTEAFF.

The chain combines TRBV11-2 with TRBJ2-3; D may be TRBD2 (5 bases). CDR3 length equals 14 residues. The V end lost 3 bases, the J end lost 2 bases, and 9 bases lay between the germline ends. Germline CDR1 reads SGHAT; CDR2 reads FQNNGV. Here the CDR3 DNA reads TGTGCCAGCAGCTTGGAGCGGACCACAGATACGCAGTATTTT. This gives the protein CASSLERTTDTQYF.

The chain carries TRBV27 and TRBJ1-1, with 11 bases aligning to TRBD1. This CDR3 region has 16 residues. Germline V gene lookup returns CDR1 MNHEY and CDR2 SMNVEV (reference sequence). V gave up 4 bases and J gave up 8 bases; unmatched junction bases: 12. In nucleotides, the CDR3 is TGTGCCAGCAGTTCCCGGACAGGGGGCCGCGTCACGGAAGCTTTCTTT. Translated, it gives CASSSRTGGRVTEAFF.

CDR3 in DNA: TGTGCCAGCAGTGAAGAAAAATCCAGTAGCCGGGACAACCGATACAATGAGCAGTTCTTC. Protein: CASSEEKSSSRDNRYNEQFF. The rearrangement links TRBV6-1 to TRBJ2-1, with D possibly matching TRBD1 (6 bases). In germline, CDR1 is MNHNS, CDR2 SASEGT. The CDR3 is 20 amino acids. The ends were cut back, 1 base at V and 4 bases at J, with 26 bases in the middle.

J is TRBJ1-2 and V is TRBV3-1 (or the pseudogene TRBV3-2); 10 bases match TRBD1. Germline CDR1 is LGHDT and CDR2 is YNNKEL (reference sequence). There are 16 residues in the CDR3. V shed 1 base, J shed 5 bases, and the junction held 7 bases outside the gene matches. CDR3 sequence: CASSQGSGTGAYGYTF. The CDR3 DNA reads TGTGCCAGCAGCCAAGGATCCGGGACAGGGGCTTATGGCTACACCTTC.